The clone carrying this TCR beta chain has only a few counts. This specimen comes from a study of T-cell reconstitution after alpha-beta-depleted transplantation in children. Germline CDR1 is MNHNS and CDR2 is SASEGT. The CDR3 sequence is 14 residues long. Trimming shortened V by 6 bases and J by 7 bases, and 15 bases separated the two germline ends. TCRbeta library preparation incorporated unique molecular identifiers. Each CDR3 protein is one row after TCRdb ran MiXCR on the PCR reads. This table holds approximately 590,000 distinct CDR3 sequences, 10% found once. The sample was PBMCs from the stem cell graft donor, taken from the stem cell graft. V is TRBV6-1 and J is TRBJ1-4, with D maybe TRBD1 (6 bases). The source is a human donor who donated a stem cell graft to a child with acute myeloid leukemia. CDR3 coding DNA: TGTGCCAGCAGGCCTAACAGGGCGGGTGAAAAACTGTTTTTT. It yields the protein CASRPNRAGEKLFF.